This T cell receptor (beta chain) was sequenced during a study of T cell responses to AZD1222 COVID-19 vaccine. TCRdb's table, derived via immunoSEQ multiplex PCR, lists solely in-frame clones and lacks some. Seen here are about 190,000 clones, 80% to 95% observed once, and the top ten hold over 1%. The germline CDR1 and CDR2 sequences are WNHNN and SYGVQD (reference sequence). The junction had 9 bases not matched to a gene; V was cut back by 3 bases and J by 7 bases. CDR3 length equals 15 residues. This receptor was taken from an adult in good health. The chain recombines TRBV10-1 with TRBJ1-1; 9 bases align to TRBD1. The sequences come from peripheral blood, collected on day 0 of AZD1222 vaccination. The chain's CDR3 is CASSESGQGLGEAFF. CDR3 nucleotides: TGCGCCAGCAGTGAATCTGGACAGGGGCTTGGTGAAGCTTTCTTT.